This passage covers 8 T cell receptor beta chains from one sample sequenced in a study of blood T cell repertoires in COVID-19. Clones were sequenced by immunoSEQ multiplex PCR, and TCRdb holds only the in-frame ones, with some missing. The sample has 150,000 or so clones; around four fifths are singletons. Sequenced sample: PBMCs or T cells enriched from blood (not recorded which). These receptors were collected from a woman in her forties or fifties who had recovered from COVID-19.

The J gene is TRBJ1-5, the V gene TRBV4-1; 7 bases fit TRBD1. CDR3 size: 14 residues. Trimming removed 0 bases from V and 5 bases from J; junction bases left unmatched: 1. Germline CDR1 MGHRA, CDR2 YSYEKL. This CDR3 is CASSQDRGYQPQHF. CDR3 DNA: TGCGCCAGCAGCCAAGACAGGGGGTATCAGCCCCAGCATTTT.

The J gene is TRBJ2-3, the V gene TRBV29-1; 7 bases are a match to TRBD1. The V and J ends lost 4 bases and 2 bases, in that order; junction bases with no gene match: 3. The germline gives CDR1 SQVTM, CDR2 ANQGSEA. The length of the CDR3 is 13 residues. The CDR3 sequence: CSVATGPTDTQYF. The CDR3 DNA sequence: TGCAGCGTTGCGACAGGGCCCACAGATACGCAGTATTTT.

V and J are TRBV7-2 and TRBJ1-2, with 8 bases lining up with TRBD1. This CDR3 is built from 16 residues. Germline V CDR1 and CDR2: SGHTA, FQGNSA. The V segment lost 4 bases and the J segment 9 bases; nucleotides outside the gene matches: 16. DNA of the CDR3: TGTGCCAGCAGCTCACAAGCTCCGGACAGGGAAACTCGCTACACCTTC. It specifies CASSSQAPDRETRYTF.

This clone was recorded only once. The chain has TRBV2 and TRBJ1-2, with 7 bases aligning to TRBD1. CDR1 and CDR2 from the germline V gene are SNHLY and FYNNEI. The CDR3 contains 13 residues. J lost 1 base, V lost 10 bases, and 6 bases had no gene match. The CDR3: CATDGTVNYGYTF. The CDR3 DNA follows: TGTGCCACCGACGGGACAGTTAACTATGGCTACACCTTC.

V and J are TRBV12-3 or TRBV12-4 and TRBJ2-1; D remains unclear. This CDR3 region has 11 residues. V lost 5 bases and J 10 bases, leaving 9 bases between the germline ends. The DNA of the CDR3 is TGTGCCAGCAGTGGAGCCTGGGAGCAGTTCTTC. This translates into CASSGAWEQFF.

With respect to this clone: In the same sample, other DNA sequences code for this CDR3. V and J are TRBV2 and TRBJ1-1; possible D gene TRBD1, 5 bases. Germline V gene sequence: CDR1 SNHLY, CDR2 FYNNEI. CDR3 length: 13 residues. V was shortened by 6 bases and J by 1 base, with 9 bases between the two germline ends. The CDR3 loop reads CASSVGQNTEAFF. CDR3 in DNA: TGTGCCAGCAGCGTTGGACAGAACACTGAAGCTTTCTTT. The full variable domain, in which reference TRBV2 and TRBJ1-1 provide the parts outside the CDR3, is EPEVTQTPSHQVTQMGQEVILRCVPISNHLYFYWYRQILGQKVEFLVSFYNNEISEKSEIFDDQFSVERPDGSNFTLKIRSTKLEDSAMYFCASSVGQNTEAFFGQGTRLTVV.

The chain links TRBV19 to TRBJ1-5; D perhaps matches TRBD1 (5 bases). CDR3 length equals 16 residues. Germline V CDR1 and CDR2: LNHDA, SQIVND (reference sequence). V lost 5 bases to trimming and J lost 6 bases, with 20 bases between them. CDR3 sequence reads: CASSAAGVMGSQPQHF. The CDR3 DNA sequence: TGTGCCAGTAGTGCCGCGGGGGTAATGGGCAGTCAGCCCCAGCATTTT.

The chain employs TRBV19 and TRBJ1-2; D not certain. V shed 6 bases and J shed 0 bases, with 14 bases lying between them. Germline values: CDR1 LNHDA, CDR2 SQIVND (reference sequence). The CDR3 sequence is 15 residues long. The CDR3 protein is CASRAPEGANYGYTF. DNA of the CDR3: TGTGCCAGTAGAGCCCCAGAGGGAGCTAACTATGGCTACACCTTC. Full variable domain (rest looked up from reference TRBV19 and TRBJ1-2): DGGITQSPKYLFRKEGQNVTLSCEQNLNHDAMYWYRQDPGQGLRLIYYSQIVNDFQKGDIAEGYSVSREKKESFPLTVTSAQKNPTAFYLCASRAPEGANYGYTFGSGTRLTVV.